The clone carrying this TCR beta chain showed up just a few times. The sample carries other DNA sequences with the same CDR3. Sequenced by immunoSEQ multiplex PCR; TCRdb stores in-frame clones only, minus some. In the table there are 300,000 or so clones, around 90% of which are singletons. The data were obtained in a study of blood T cell repertoires in COVID-19. Overall study: The samples span acute and convalescent COVID-19 from the United States, Italy and Spain.

Germline V gene sequence: CDR1 KGHDR, CDR2 SFDVKD. The CDR3 length is 14 residues. V was trimmed by 10 bases and J by 2 bases, leaving 13 bases between them. The sequence was collected from a man aged 50 to 59 with active or convalescent COVID-19. The chain links TRBV24-1 to TRBJ2-2; TRBD1 is a possible D gene (5 bases). The sample was peripheral blood. CDR3 coding DNA: TGTGCCACGAGTAAGGGGCAAAACACCGGGGAGCTGTTTTTT. Its translation is CATSKGQNTGELFF.